The next 5 T cell receptor beta chains were all read from a single sample in a study of immune evolution from preneoplasia to lung adenocarcinoma. The assay was immunoSEQ multiplex PCR, and TCRdb's table has in-frame clones only and misses some. The table shows 9,100 or so clones, with over 65% occurring only once. Sequences were obtained from FFPE lung adenocarcinoma in situ tissue. The receptors here all came from a person between 60 and 80 years old with lung adenocarcinoma.

The chain employs TRBV10-1 and TRBJ2-1; D is possibly TRBD1 or TRBD2 (7 bases each). CDR3 length equals 15 residues. V was trimmed by 6 bases and J by 10 bases, leaving 22 bases between them. CDR1 and CDR2 (germline): WNHNN, SYGVQD (reference sequence). This CDR3 reads CASSGGNRGFGEQFF. The CDR3 DNA reads as TGCGCCAGCAGCGGGGGGAACAGGGGATTCGGGGAGCAGTTCTTC.

CDR3 amino acids: CASIKYPDSRHLYTEAFF. The CDR3 DNA reads as TGCGCCAGCATTAAATATCCAGACAGTCGTCATCTCTACACTGAAGCTTTCTTT. The gene calls are TRBV5-1 and TRBJ1-1, with TRBD1 as a possible D gene (5 bases). This CDR3 has 18 residues. From germline, CDR1 is SGHRS and CDR2 YFSETQ. V gave up 6 bases and J gave up 3 bases, with 27 bases separating them.

This clone was seen only once. This chain joins TRBV19 and TRBJ2-5; D unclear. The germline V gene has CDR1 LNHDA and CDR2 SQIVND (reference sequence). Deletions cut 4 bases from V and 4 bases from J, with 10 bases between. The length of the CDR3 is 13 residues. The CDR3 reads CASSKQLIETQYF. CDR3 nucleotide sequence: TGTGCCAGTAGTAAACAGCTCATAGAGACCCAGTACTTC.

The chain combines TRBV2 with TRBJ1-6; 12 bases match TRBD1. This CDR3 contains 16 residues. V shed 5 bases and J 9 bases; nucleotides not matched to a gene: 8. Looked up from germline, CDR1 is SNHLY and CDR2 is FYNNEI. The DNA of the CDR3 is TGTGCCAGCAGTCCCCGGGACAGGGGGCTTGGTTCACCCCTCCACTTT. Protein product: CASSPRDRGLGSPLHF.

This chain links TRBV4-1 with TRBJ1-6; D not certain. Germline CDR1 MGHRA, CDR2 YSYEKL. V was shortened by 4 bases and J by 9 bases, with 19 bases between the two germline ends. The CDR3 consists of 16 residues. The DNA for the CDR3 is TGCGCCAGCAGCCCCCGGCTCTATGGGGAAATTTCACCCCTCCACTTT. Amino acids: CASSPRLYGEISPLHF.